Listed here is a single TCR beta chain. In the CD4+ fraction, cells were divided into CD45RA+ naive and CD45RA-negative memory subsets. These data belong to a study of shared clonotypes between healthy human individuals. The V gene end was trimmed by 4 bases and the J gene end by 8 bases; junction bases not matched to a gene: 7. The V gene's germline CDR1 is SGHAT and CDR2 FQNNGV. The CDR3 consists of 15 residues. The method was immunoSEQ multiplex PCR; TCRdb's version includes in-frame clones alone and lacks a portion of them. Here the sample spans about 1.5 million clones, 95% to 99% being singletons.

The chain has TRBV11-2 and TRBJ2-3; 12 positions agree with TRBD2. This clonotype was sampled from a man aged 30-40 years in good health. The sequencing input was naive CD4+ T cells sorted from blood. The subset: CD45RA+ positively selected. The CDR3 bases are TGTGCCAGCAGCTCACCGGGACTAGCGGGTTCTACGCAGTATTTT. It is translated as CASSSPGLAGSTQYF.